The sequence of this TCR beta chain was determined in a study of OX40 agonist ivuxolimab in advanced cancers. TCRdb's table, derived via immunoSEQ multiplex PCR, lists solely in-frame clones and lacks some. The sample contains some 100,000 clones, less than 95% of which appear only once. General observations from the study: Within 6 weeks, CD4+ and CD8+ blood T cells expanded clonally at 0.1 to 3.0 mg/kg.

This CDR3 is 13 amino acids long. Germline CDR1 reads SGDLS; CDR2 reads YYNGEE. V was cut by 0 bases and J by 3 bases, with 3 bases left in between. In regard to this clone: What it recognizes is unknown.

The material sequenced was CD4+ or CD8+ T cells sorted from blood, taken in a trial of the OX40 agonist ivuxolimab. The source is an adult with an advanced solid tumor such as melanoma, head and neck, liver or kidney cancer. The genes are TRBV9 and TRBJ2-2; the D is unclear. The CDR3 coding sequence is TGTGCCAGCAGCGTAGATTACACCGGGGAGCTGTTTTTT. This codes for CASSVDYTGELFF. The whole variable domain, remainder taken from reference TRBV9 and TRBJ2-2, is DSGVTQTPKHLITATGQRVTLRCSPRSGDLSVYWYQQSLDQGLQFLIQYYNGEERAKGNILERFSAQQFPDLHSELNLSSLELGDSALYFCASSVDYTGELFFGEGSRLTVL.